This TCR beta chain was recovered during a study of beta chain features in type 1 diabetes. General observations from the study: Insertion counts at VDJ junctions were lower in type 1 diabetes patients, who also showed more deletions there. Compared to healthy donors, patients appeared to have naive, central memory and Treg TCRB repertoires that were more alike. TCRB CDR3s from Type 1 diabetes patients were moderately but significantly shorter in all four CD4+ subsets. Whether TCRB rearrangement is influenced by HLA type went unresolved here.

Sorting that relied on CD45RO/CCR7/CD25/CD127/CD95/CD27 yielded CD4+ naive, central memory, regulatory and stem cell-like memory cells. V lost 4 bases, J lost 6 bases, and 22 bases lay in between. CDR3 size: 16 residues. Germline V CDR1 and CDR2: SEHNR, FQNEAQ (reference sequence). Investigators reverse transcribed all isolated RNA, so they sequenced expressed TCRB transcripts. The assay was immunoSEQ multiplex PCR, and TCRdb's table has in-frame clones only and misses some. The sample includes 120,000 or so clones, roughly 17% of them seen just once. Concerning this clone: Its antigen remains unidentified.

This TCR came from a man younger than 35 with type 1 diabetes. The sample taken for sequencing was central memory CD4+ T cells from blood. The rearrangement joins TRBV7-9 to TRBJ2-7; perhaps TRBD1 as D (7 bases). In DNA form, the CDR3 reads TGTGCCAGCAGCTCGGGGGTCGGAGGACAGGCCCTCGAGCAGTACTTC. It encodes CASSSGVGGQALEQYF.